This note documents a single T cell receptor (beta chain) sequence. This clonotype has a count of ten or more. Its target antigen remains unknown. The input lacks base qualities; no much larger clone sits a single base away. In the ophthalmopathy patients, disease was moderately to severely active, with a Clinical Activity Score of 3 or more, a NOSPECS grade of 4 or more, and a duration of less than 3 months. Any patient with an uncontrolled infection, another autoimmune disease, pregnancy or lactation was excluded. Clinical symptoms, serum thyroxine and TRAb, thyroid ultrasound, and orbital computed tomography formed the basis for the diagnoses. Ficoll-Paque density gradient centrifugation was used to isolate PBMCs from around 9.1 ml of fresh peripheral blood. Trizol reagent was used to extract total RNA, and RNA quality was then checked on an Agilent 2100 Bioanalyzer. The sample belongs to a study of T cells in Graves' hyperthyroidism and ophthalmopathy (dated by TCRdb to 2018 to 2020). Some background on the complete study: Peripheral blood samples were taken at the time of initial diagnosis, prior to any treatment. The study also compared thyroid tissue and blood T-cell repertoires from 5 to 7 Graves' hyperthyroidism patients. An independent validation cohort of around 19 hyperthyroidism patients and about 16 patients who later progressed to ophthalmopathy tested prospective prediction of ophthalmopathy. The paper reports TCR Vbeta CDR3 sequencing of over 120 peripheral blood samples: approximately 41 ophthalmopathy, over 70 hyperthyroidism and approximately 17 progressor patients. To identify distinguishing TCR V-J signatures, a discovery cohort of around 100 patients was used, comprising roughly 45 with Graves' ophthalmopathy and 57 with stable Graves' hyperthyroidism. The 100 discovery patients were randomly divided into training and test sets at a 7:3 ratio. Once sampling was done, hyperthyroidism patients were given methimazole at a starting dose of 30 mg daily, whereas ophthalmopathy patients were given high-dose intravenous methylprednisolone.

What the study reported, not specific to this receptor: In cross-validation, a model built on a 13 V-J signature told ophthalmopathy apart from stable hyperthyroidism with 85% to 90% sensitivity and approximately 84% specificity, and in testing the same model reached 80%/75%. Most expanded thyroid clonotypes (frequency above 0.001) were also detected in blood, suggesting blood repertoires may reflect thyroid immune responses. In validation, the model predicted progression to ophthalmopathy with roughly 70% sensitivity and around 72% specificity, a median of roughly seven months before onset. Sample size was not statistically predetermined, and blinding of investigators to group allocation was not performed.

The TCR beta CDR3 regions were amplified from the RNA transcripts. The TCR CDR3 was subjected to a first round of RT-PCR using the HTBI primer set and the Qiagen OneStep RT-PCR kit. Libraries were constructed in a second round of multiplex PCR, after which size selection and purification were carried out. The libraries were sequenced on an Illumina HiSeq2000 using paired-end 100 bp reads. Per the original workflow: SOAPnuke was used to process the raw data, removing reads that contained adapters or uncalled bases, had a mean Phred below 15, or lacked an exact match to the constant primer or identifier. High-quality paired reads were merged using COPE v1.2.5, and each unique nucleotide sequence was defined as a clonotype. MiTCR v1.1 was used to align clonotypes to the IMGT TRBV, TRBD and TRBJ reference segments. The analysis included only V-J combinations with a frequency above 0.0001, which together covered approximately 99% of the repertoires. A TCS score was defined as the ratio of F50 (clonal expansion) to E x V (chaos), with BLOSUM62-based TCRdist applied between CDR3 peptides within each V-J. Welch's t-statistics and random forest reduced 500 to 650 V-J features to 10 to 15, which were used in a naive Bayes classifier (R e1071). TCRdb redid the processing of the public reads, applying fastp at Q25 and MiXCR, and retained in-frame beta chains. Entries that share a CDR3 protein sequence are merged under the most common genes and DNA. Clone size and V and J calls follow TCRdb, not the original study. This sample lists hundreds of thousands of distinct CDR3 sequences; roughly 22% were detected once. The top ten clonotypes cover around 32% of the sample.

Reading the germline V gene gives CDR1 SGHTA and CDR2 FQGTGA. The CDR3 has 14 amino acids, counting the end cysteine and phenylalanine. Only the CDR3 DNA is retained, 42 bases long and in frame from the first base. V sheds 2 bases and J sheds 7 bases, leaving 11 bases between their ends. This TCR was recovered from a woman aged 40 to 50 with Graves' ophthalmopathy. The sequence links TRBV7-3 to TRBJ2-2; the D gene is perhaps TRBD1, from 6 matching bases. Sample: blood. The CDR3 amino acid sequence is: CASSLAQGGGELFF. The DNA sequence is given as TGTGCCAGCAGCTTAGCACAGGGCGGCGGGGAGCTGTTTTTT.